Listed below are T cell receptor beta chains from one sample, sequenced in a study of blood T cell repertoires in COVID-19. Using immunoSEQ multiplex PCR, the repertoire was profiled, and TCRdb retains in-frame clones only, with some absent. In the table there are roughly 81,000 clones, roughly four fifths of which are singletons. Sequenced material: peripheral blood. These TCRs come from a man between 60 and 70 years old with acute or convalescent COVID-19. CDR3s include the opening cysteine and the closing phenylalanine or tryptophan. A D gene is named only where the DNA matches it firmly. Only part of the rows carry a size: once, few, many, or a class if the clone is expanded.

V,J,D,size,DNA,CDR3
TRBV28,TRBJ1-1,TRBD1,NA,TGTGCCAGCAGCCCGACGACAGGGGGTAAATCTGAAGCTTTCTTT,CASSPTTGGKSEAFF
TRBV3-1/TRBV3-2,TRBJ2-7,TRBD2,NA,TGTGCCAGCAGCCAGCGGGACTACCCCCCGTACTTC,CASSQRDYPPYF
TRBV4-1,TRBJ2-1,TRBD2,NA,TGCGCCAGCAGCCAAGTTGAACGGGGGGGCCCCAATGAGCAGTTCTTC,CASSQVERGGPNEQFF
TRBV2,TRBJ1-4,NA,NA,TGTGCCAGCAGTCAGTCGGGGGACCCCCAGAGGACTAATGAAAAACTGTTTTTT,CASSQSGDPQRTNEKLFF
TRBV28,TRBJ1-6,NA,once,TGTGCCAGCAGTAAGACTGAGAATTCACCCCTCCACTTT,CASSKTENSPLHF
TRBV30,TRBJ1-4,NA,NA,TGTGCCTGGAGTATAGGGGGTCAGGCTAATGAAAAACTGTTTTTT,CAWSIGGQANEKLFF
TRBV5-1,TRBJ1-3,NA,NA,TGCGCCAGCAGCTCGGACGGGAAGTCTGGAAACACCATATATTTT,CASSSDGKSGNTIYF
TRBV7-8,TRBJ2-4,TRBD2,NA,TGTGCCAGCAGCCCCCGGACTAGCGGGGGGCCGCAGCACCACTTC,CASSPRTSGGPQHHF
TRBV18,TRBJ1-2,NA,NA,TGTGCCAGCTCTACGGACAGAGCCCTCTATGGCTACACCTTC,CASSTDRALYGYTF
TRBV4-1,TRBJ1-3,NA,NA,TGCGCCAGCAGCCAAGATAGTACCCTCTCTGGAAACACCATATATTTT,CASSQDSTLSGNTIYF
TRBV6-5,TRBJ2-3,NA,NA,TGTGCCAGCAGTTTACTAGGGCCCGCTAGCGCAGATACGCAGTATTTT,CASSLLGPASADTQYF
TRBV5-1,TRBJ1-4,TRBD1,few,TGCGCCAGCAGCCGGGACAGGGCTGAAAAACTGTTTTTT,CASSRDRAEKLFF
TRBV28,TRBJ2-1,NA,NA,TGTGCCAGCAGTTTAACAAATGAGCAGTTCTTC,CASSLTNEQFF
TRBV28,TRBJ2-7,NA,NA,TGTGCCAGCAGTTTGTGGAGGGGCTCCGCCCCGGGGGAGCAGTACTTC,CASSLWRGSAPGEQYF
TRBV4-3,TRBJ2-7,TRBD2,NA,TGCGCCAGCAGCCAAGAACAGCGGGGTTCCTACGAGCAGTACTTC,CASSQEQRGSYEQYF
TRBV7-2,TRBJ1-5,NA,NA,TGTGCCAGCAGCTTACGACAGGCTGGGAGCAATCAGCCCCAGCATTTT,CASSLRQAGSNQPQHF
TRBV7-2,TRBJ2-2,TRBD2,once,TGTGCCAGCAGCTTCGGCGGGAGACTGGGGGAGCTGTTTTTT,CASSFGGRLGELFF
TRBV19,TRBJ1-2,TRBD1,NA,TGTGCCAGTAGTGTACCGGGACAGCCTAACTATGGCTACACCTTC,CASSVPGQPNYGYTF
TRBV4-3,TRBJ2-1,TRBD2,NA,TGCGCCAGCAGGGGTACTAGCGGGAGTAAACATGAGCAGTTCTTC,CASRGTSGSKHEQFF
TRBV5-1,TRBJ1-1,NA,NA,TGCGCCAGCAGCCTATTCCCGGGAACTAATGAAGCTTTCTTT,CASSLFPGTNEAFF
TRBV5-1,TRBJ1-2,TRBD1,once,TGCGCCAGCAGCCCCACCACAGGGGGAACTAACTATGGCTACACCTTC,CASSPTTGGTNYGYTF
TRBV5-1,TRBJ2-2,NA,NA,TGCGCCAGCAGCTTGGGACAGAACACCGGGGAGCTGTTTTTT,CASSLGQNTGELFF
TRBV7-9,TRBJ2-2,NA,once,TGTGCCAGCAGCTTCTTAAACACCGGGGAGCTGTTTTTT,CASSFLNTGELFF
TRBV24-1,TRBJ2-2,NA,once,TGTGCCACCTCCCAATTCGGGGAGCTGTTTTTT,CATSQFGELFF
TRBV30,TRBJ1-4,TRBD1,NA,TGTGCCTGGAACCCAGAACAGGGGGCTGTTGAAAAACTGTTTTTT,CAWNPEQGAVEKLFF
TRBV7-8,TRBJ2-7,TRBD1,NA,TGTGCCAGCAGCCCGTTAGCCGGGACAGCACACTCCTACGAGCAGTACTTC,CASSPLAGTAHSYEQYF
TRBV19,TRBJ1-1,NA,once,TGTGCCAGTAGTATCACCCCCGGTGCGAACACTGAAGCTTTCTTT,CASSITPGANTEAFF
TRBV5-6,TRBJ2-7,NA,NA,TGTGCCAGCAGCTCCCCCAGGCTGCCGTTCACGTACTTC,CASSSPRLPFTYF
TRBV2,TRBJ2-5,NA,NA,TGTGCCAGCAGACCGACTGGAGGGCAAGAGACCCAGTACTTC,CASRPTGGQETQYF
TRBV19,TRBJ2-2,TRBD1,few,TGTGCCACCGCCGTGGCAGGGGGATCCGGGGAGCTGTTTTTT,CATAVAGGSGELFF